The sequence of this TCR beta chain was determined in a study of neurological immune-mediated disorders. Study-level background: Among the roughly 35 patients with multiple sclerosis, some 31 were relapsing-remitting, while 3 were secondary progressive.

With 10-nucleotide random UMIs included, cDNA was synthesized by 5'RACE. Over 200 million TCR-beta sequences from 15-18 subjects came out of each sequencing run. TCRdb re-called the 5' RACE reads with MiXCR, one entry per CDR3 protein. Among 65,000 to 95,000 distinct CDR3 sequences listed, 5% to 6.5% were seen once. Time point here: longitudinal time-point 2. This clonotype was seen ten or more times. The origin of this receptor is a woman aged 60-70 years with multiple sclerosis. The sequenced material came from PBMCs.

CDR3 coding DNA: TGTGCCAGCAGCCGCCGACTAGCGGACTACACAGATACGCAGTATTTT. This gives the protein CASSRRLADYTDTQYF. The chain has TRBV3-1 and TRBJ2-3; TRBD2 matches 9 bases. The CDR3 runs 16 residues. V trimming: 4 bases; J trimming: 2 bases; junction bases outside the gene matches: 7. CDR1 is LGHDT, CDR2 YNNKEL, per germline (reference sequence).